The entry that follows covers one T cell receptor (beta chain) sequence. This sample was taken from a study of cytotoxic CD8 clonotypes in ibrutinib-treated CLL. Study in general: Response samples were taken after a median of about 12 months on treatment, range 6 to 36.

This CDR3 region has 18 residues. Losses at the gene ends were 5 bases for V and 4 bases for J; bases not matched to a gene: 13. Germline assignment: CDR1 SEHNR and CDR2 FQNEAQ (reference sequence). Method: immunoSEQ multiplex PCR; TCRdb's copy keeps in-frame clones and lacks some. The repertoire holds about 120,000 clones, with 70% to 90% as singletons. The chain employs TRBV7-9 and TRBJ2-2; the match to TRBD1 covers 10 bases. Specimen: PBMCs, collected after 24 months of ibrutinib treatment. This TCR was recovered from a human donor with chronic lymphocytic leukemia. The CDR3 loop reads CASSLRAGTGAGTGELFF. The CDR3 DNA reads TGTGCCAGCAGCCTTAGAGCAGGGACAGGGGCCGGCACCGGGGAGCTGTTTTTT.